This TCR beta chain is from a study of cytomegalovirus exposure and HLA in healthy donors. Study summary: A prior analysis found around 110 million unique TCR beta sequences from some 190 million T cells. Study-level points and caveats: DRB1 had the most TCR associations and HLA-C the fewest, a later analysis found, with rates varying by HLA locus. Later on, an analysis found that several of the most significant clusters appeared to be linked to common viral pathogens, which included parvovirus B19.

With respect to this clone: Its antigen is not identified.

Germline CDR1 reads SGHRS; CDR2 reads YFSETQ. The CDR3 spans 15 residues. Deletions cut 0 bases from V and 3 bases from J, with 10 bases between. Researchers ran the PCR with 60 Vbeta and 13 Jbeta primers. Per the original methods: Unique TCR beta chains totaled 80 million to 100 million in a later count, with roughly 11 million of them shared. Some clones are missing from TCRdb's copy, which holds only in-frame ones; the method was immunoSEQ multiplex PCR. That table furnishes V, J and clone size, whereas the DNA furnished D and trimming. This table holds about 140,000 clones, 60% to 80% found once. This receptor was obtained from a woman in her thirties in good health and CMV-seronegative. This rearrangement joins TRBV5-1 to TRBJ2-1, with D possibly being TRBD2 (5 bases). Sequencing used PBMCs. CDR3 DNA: TGCGCCAGCAGCTTGGTACGGGATAGCTACAATGAGCAGTTCTTC. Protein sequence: CASSLVRDSYNEQFF.